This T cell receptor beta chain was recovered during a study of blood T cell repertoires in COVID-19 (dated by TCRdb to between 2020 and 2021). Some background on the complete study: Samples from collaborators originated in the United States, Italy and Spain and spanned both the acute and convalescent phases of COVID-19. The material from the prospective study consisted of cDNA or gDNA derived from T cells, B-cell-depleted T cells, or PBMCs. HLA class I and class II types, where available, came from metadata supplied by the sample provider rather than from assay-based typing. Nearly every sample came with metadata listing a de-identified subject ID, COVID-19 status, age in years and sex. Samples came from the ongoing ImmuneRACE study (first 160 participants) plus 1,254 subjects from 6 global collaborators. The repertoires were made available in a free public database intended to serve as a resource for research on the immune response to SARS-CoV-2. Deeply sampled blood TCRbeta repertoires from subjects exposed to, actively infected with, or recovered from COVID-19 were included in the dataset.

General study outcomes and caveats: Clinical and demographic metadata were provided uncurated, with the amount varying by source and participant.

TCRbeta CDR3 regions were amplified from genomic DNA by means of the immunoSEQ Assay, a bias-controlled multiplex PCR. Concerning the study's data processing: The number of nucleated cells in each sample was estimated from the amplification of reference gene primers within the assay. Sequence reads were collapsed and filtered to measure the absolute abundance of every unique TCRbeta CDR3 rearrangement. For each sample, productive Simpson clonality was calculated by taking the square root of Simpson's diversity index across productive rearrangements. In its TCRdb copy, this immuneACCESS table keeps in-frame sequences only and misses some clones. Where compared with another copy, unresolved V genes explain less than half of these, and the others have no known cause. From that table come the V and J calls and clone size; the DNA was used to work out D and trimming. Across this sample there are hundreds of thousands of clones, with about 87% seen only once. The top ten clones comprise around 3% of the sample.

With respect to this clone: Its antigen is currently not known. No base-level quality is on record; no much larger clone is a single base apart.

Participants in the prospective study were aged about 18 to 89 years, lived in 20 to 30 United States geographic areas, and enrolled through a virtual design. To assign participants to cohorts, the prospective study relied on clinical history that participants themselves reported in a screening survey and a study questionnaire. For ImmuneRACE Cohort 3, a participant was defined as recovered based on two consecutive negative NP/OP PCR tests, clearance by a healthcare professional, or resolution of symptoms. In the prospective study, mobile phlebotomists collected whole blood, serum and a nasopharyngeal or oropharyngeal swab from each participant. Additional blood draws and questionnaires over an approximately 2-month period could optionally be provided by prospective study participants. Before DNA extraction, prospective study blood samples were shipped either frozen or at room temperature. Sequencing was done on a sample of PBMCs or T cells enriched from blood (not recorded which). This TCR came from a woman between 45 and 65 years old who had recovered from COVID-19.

The DNA sequence is TGTGCCACCAGCGGGTCTCTAGCGGGAGTTGATCATGAGCAGTTCTTC. This gives the protein CATSGSLAGVDHEQFF. This chain joins TRBV15 to TRBJ2-1, and 10 junction bases match TRBD2. The germline V gene (reference sequence) specifies LNHNV as CDR1 and YYDKDF as CDR2. V is pruned by 5 bases and J by 8 bases, leaving 12 bases of the junction without a gene match. From the cysteine up to the phenylalanine, the CDR3 has a length of 16 residues. The read is trimmed to its CDR3 DNA, 48 bases read in frame from base 1. Outside the CDR3, residues come from the reference TRBV15 and TRBJ2-1 proteins, so the full variable domain is: DAMVIQNPRYQVTQFGKPVTLSCSQTLNHNVMYWYQQKSSQAPKLLFHYYDKDFNNEADTPDNFQSRRPNTSFCFLDIRSPGLGDTAMYLCATSGSLAGVDHEQFFGPGTRLTVL.